This entry is about one T cell receptor beta chain. What it recognizes is unknown. The CDR3 extends 3 residues past the end of the read, so its final part is completed from the germline J gene. Here immunoSEQ multiplex PCR was the method, and the copy in TCRdb shows in-frame clones only, minus some. The sample spans over 9,500 clones; the ten largest clones claim approximately 9.3%. This sample stems from a study of T cells in women clearing cervical HPV infection. Findings and caveats of the study: Richness differences could reflect unmeasured T-cell content per sample.

The CDR3 is 17 residues long. J gave up 3 bases and V 1 base, and 11 bases lay outside the gene matches. CDR1 is SGHVS and CDR2 is FNYEAQ in the germline V gene. This receptor was taken from a woman between 18 and 70 years old with a cervical HPV16 infection that either progressed to CIN3+ or cleared (not recorded which). The V and J genes are TRBV7-6 and TRBJ1-1, with 7 bases identical to TRBD1. Sequencing used blood buffy coat. The sequenced CDR3 bases are TGTGCCAGCAGCTTAGGGGTATCGGGACAGTTATACACTGAA. It encodes CASSLGVSGQLYTE. The entire CDR3 protein reads CASSLGVSGQLYTEAFF.